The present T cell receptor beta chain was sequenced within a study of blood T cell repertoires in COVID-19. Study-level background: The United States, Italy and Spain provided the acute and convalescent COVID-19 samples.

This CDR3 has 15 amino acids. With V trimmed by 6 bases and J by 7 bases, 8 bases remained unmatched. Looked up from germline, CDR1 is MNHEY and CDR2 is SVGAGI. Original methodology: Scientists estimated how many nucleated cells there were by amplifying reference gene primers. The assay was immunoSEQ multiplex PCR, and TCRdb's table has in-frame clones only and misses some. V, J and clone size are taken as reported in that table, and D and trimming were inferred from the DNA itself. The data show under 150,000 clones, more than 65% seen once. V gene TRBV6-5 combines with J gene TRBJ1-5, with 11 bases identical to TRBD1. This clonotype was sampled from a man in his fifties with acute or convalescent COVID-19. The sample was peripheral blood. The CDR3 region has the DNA TGTGCCAGCAGCAACGGACAGGGGGCGGGACAGCCCCAGCATTTT. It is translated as CASSNGQGAGQPQHF.